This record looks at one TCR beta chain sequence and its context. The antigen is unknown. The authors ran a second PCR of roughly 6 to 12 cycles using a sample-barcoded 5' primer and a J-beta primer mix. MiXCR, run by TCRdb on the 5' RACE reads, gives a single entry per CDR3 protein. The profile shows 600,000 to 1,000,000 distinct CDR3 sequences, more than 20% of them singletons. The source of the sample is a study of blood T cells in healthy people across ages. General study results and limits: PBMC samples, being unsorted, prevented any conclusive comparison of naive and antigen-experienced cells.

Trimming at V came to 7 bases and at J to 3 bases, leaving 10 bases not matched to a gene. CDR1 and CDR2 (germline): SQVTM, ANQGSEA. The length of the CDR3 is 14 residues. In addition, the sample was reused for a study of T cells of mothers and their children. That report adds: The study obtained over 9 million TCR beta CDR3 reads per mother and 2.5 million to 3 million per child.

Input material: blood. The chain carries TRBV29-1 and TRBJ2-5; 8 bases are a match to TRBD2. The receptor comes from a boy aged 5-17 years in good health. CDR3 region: CSASPRLAKETQYF. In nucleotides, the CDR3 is TGCAGCGCCTCCCCGAGACTAGCGAAAGAGACCCAGTACTTC.